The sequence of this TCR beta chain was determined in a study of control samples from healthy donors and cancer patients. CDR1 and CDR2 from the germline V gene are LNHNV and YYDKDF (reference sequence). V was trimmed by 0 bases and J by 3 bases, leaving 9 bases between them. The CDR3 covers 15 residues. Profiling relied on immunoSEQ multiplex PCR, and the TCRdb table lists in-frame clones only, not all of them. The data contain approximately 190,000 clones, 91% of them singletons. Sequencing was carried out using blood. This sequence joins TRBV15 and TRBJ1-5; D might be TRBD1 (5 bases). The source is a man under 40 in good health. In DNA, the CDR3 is TGTGCCACCAGCAGAGATGGGGGTTTCAATCAGCCCCAGCATTTT. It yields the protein CATSRDGGFNQPQHF.